This TCR beta chain was profiled in a study of T cells in localized non-small cell lung cancer. CDR3 length: 16 amino acids. CDR1 and CDR2 (germline): KGHSH, LQKENI. V was cut by 4 bases and J by 3 bases, with 18 bases left in between. Of note for this clone: The antigen is undetermined.

Findings and limits, study-wide: Measurement of T cell clonality placed uninvolved adjacent lung highest, above the level in tumor. Analysis by sequencing included only one tumor region, so heterogeneity remains possible.

Generated by immunoSEQ multiplex PCR, the TCRdb table keeps only in-frame clones and is missing some. Among about 5,700 clones listed, about a third were seen once. This chain uses TRBV18 with TRBJ1-2, with D maybe TRBD1 (6 bases). The clonotype originates from a male donor aged 60 or over with stage I squamous cell lung carcinoma. The material sequenced was lung tumor tissue, taken before any cancer treatment. The CDR3 DNA reads TGTGCCAGCTCACTCCGTGAGGGGGGAATGGACTATGGCTACACCTTC. Translated: CASSLREGGMDYGYTF.